This is a list of T cell receptor beta chains from one sample in a study of sequential checkpoint blockade in melanoma. Assay: immunoSEQ multiplex PCR; the TCRdb copy retains only in-frame clones and omits some. The sample yields 35,000 to 50,000 clones, roughly 90% seen once. The material sequenced was CD8+ T cells sorted from blood (inferred from file names), taken from a patient given nivolumab and ipilimumab in sequence. The receptor source for this set is a human donor with melanoma. Both conserved end residues are part of each CDR3. The D gene is left open where the match is weak. Size is omitted from some rows. Given values are once, few, many or a class for expanded clones.

j_gene: TRBJ2-5
abundance: once
v_gene: TRBV13
d_gene: TRBD2
CDR3aa: CASSLEGSGTQETQYF
CDR3nt: TGTGCCAGCAGCTTAGAGGGTAGCGGGACACAAGAGACCCAGTACTTC

j_gene: TRBJ1-5
abundance: few
v_gene: TRBV6-5
d_gene: .
CDR3aa: CASSPRQFSNQPQHF
CDR3nt: TGTGCCAGCAGTCCTCGACAGTTTAGCAATCAGCCCCAGCATTTT

j_gene: TRBJ2-7
abundance: once
v_gene: TRBV27
d_gene: .
CDR3aa: CASSLSGSSYEQYF
CDR3nt: TGTGCCAGCAGTCTAAGCGGTAGCTCCTACGAGCAGTACTTC

j_gene: TRBJ2-1
abundance: .
v_gene: TRBV7-9
d_gene: .
CDR3aa: CASSLAGALSYNEQFF
CDR3nt: TGTGCCAGCAGCTTAGCCGGAGCCCTCTCCTACAATGAGCAGTTCTTC

j_gene: TRBJ2-7
abundance: once
v_gene: TRBV6-6
d_gene: TRBD2
CDR3aa: CASSFGLAGPSYEQYF
CDR3nt: TGTGCCAGCAGTTTTGGACTAGCGGGTCCCTCCTACGAGCAGTACTTC

j_gene: TRBJ2-2
abundance: .
v_gene: TRBV27
d_gene: .
CDR3aa: CASTRAGDTGELFF
CDR3nt: TGTGCCAGCACCCGAGCCGGGGACACCGGGGAGCTGTTTTTT

j_gene: TRBJ2-1
abundance: .
v_gene: TRBV27
d_gene: TRBD1
CDR3aa: CASSPQGVEQFF
CDR3nt: TGTGCCAGCAGTCCGCAGGGGGTCGAGCAGTTCTTC

j_gene: TRBJ2-7
abundance: .
v_gene: TRBV11-2
d_gene: .
CDR3aa: CASSRGRREEGQYF
CDR3nt: TGTGCCAGCAGCCGTGGGCGCAGGGAGGAAGGGCAGTACTTC

j_gene: TRBJ2-1
abundance: .
v_gene: TRBV19
d_gene: .
CDR3aa: CASSPRTAYNEQFF
CDR3nt: TGTGCCAGTAGTCCACGGACAGCCTACAATGAGCAGTTCTTC

j_gene: TRBJ2-7
abundance: .
v_gene: TRBV27
d_gene: TRBD1
CDR3aa: CASSFATGSYEQYF
CDR3nt: TGTGCCAGCAGTTTCGCGACAGGGTCTTACGAGCAGTACTTC

j_gene: TRBJ2-4
abundance: once
v_gene: TRBV19
d_gene: .
CDR3aa: CASGGTIAKNIQYF
CDR3nt: TGTGCCAGTGGTGGCACCATAGCCAAAAACATTCAGTACTTC

j_gene: TRBJ1-1
abundance: .
v_gene: TRBV9
d_gene: TRBD1
CDR3aa: CASSGNRGLHMNTEAFF
CDR3nt: TGTGCCAGCAGCGGCAACAGGGGGCTTCACATGAACACTGAAGCTTTCTTT

j_gene: TRBJ1-5
abundance: .
v_gene: TRBV9
d_gene: .
CDR3aa: CASSVGGSNQPQHF
CDR3nt: TGTGCCAGCAGCGTAGGTGGCAGCAATCAGCCCCAGCATTTT

j_gene: TRBJ2-5
abundance: .
v_gene: TRBV6-1
d_gene: .
CDR3aa: CASRPRGKETQYF
CDR3nt: TGTGCCAGCAGGCCTCGAGGGAAAGAGACCCAGTACTTC

j_gene: TRBJ1-5
abundance: .
v_gene: TRBV6-5
d_gene: TRBD1
CDR3aa: CASRSRGASNQPQHF
CDR3nt: TGTGCCAGCAGGTCCAGGGGGGCTAGCAATCAGCCCCAGCATTTT

j_gene: TRBJ1-1
abundance: .
v_gene: TRBV19
d_gene: .
CDR3aa: CASSLPGGPVTEAFF
CDR3nt: TGTGCCAGTAGTCTCCCCGGGGGTCCGGTCACTGAAGCTTTCTTT

j_gene: TRBJ2-1
abundance: .
v_gene: TRBV9
d_gene: .
CDR3aa: CASSAGSDSPQFF
CDR3nt: TGTGCCAGCAGCGCTGGATCAGACAGTCCACAGTTCTTC

j_gene: TRBJ2-4
abundance: .
v_gene: TRBV4-3
d_gene: TRBD2
CDR3aa: CASSQEGVSGSPKNIQYF
CDR3nt: TGCGCCAGCAGCCAAGAGGGGGTTAGCGGGAGCCCCAAAAACATTCAGTACTTC

j_gene: TRBJ1-4
abundance: .
v_gene: TRBV13
d_gene: TRBD1
CDR3aa: CASSSPGQGNEKLFF
CDR3nt: TGTGCCAGCAGCTCACCGGGACAGGGTAATGAAAAACTGTTTTTT

j_gene: TRBJ1-5
abundance: .
v_gene: TRBV2
d_gene: .
CDR3aa: CASSARGNQPQHF
CDR3nt: TGTGCCAGCAGTGCGCGGGGAAATCAGCCCCAGCATTTT

j_gene: TRBJ1-3
abundance: medium-sized
v_gene: TRBV10-3
d_gene: .
CDR3aa: CAISEAGQPGNTIYF
CDR3nt: TGTGCCATCAGTGAGGCCGGACAGCCTGGAAACACCATATATTTT

j_gene: TRBJ2-1
abundance: medium-sized
v_gene: TRBV5-1
d_gene: .
CDR3aa: CASSLGAKGYNEQFF
CDR3nt: TGCGCCAGCAGCTTGGGGGCCAAAGGCTACAATGAGCAGTTCTTC

j_gene: TRBJ2-7
abundance: .
v_gene: TRBV4-1
d_gene: .
CDR3aa: CASSLGLAEEQYF
CDR3nt: TGCGCCAGCAGCCTTGGGCTAGCTGAAGAGCAGTACTTC

j_gene: TRBJ1-1
abundance: .
v_gene: TRBV7-9
d_gene: TRBD1
CDR3aa: CASSAPGQGYNTEAFF
CDR3nt: TGTGCCAGCAGCGCCCCGGGACAGGGATACAACACTGAAGCTTTCTTT